This T cell receptor (beta chain) was sequenced during a study of Ad26.COV2.S vaccination and SARS-CoV-2 variants. Treatment noted: around 19 received Ad26.COV2.S at low or high dose, single or two shots; 5 received placebo; per-sample allocation not given. Sampling happened 63 days after the first vaccine or placebo injection. A note on this clone: This may come from a read error, since a much larger clone is one base off.

Profiled with immunoSEQ multiplex PCR; TCRdb holds only in-frame clones, not every one. The sample contains some 290,000 clones, approximately 86% of which appear only once. The sequences come from peripheral blood, collected in a trial of Ad26.COV2.S vaccine versus placebo. This receptor was obtained from a person aged 18-65 years who received the Ad26.COV2.S COVID-19 vaccine or a placebo.

CDR3 loop: CASSSSYEQYF. The DNA for the CDR3 is TGTGCCAGCAGCTCCTCTTACGAGCAGTACTTC. The V gene is TRBV5-4, the J gene TRBJ2-7; D not certain. CDR3 length: 11 residues. Per the germline V gene, CDR1 is SGHNT and CDR2 is YYREEE (reference sequence). Trimming left V 3 bases short and J 4 bases short, with 5 bases between.